Listed below are T cell receptor beta chains from one sample, sequenced in a study of blood T cell repertoires in COVID-19. TCRdb keeps only in-frame clones here, not all; method: immunoSEQ multiplex PCR. The sample has about 38,000 clones, 70% to 90% seen once; the top ten hold 30% to 35%. Sequencing was carried out using peripheral blood. All receptors come from a man between 70 and 80 years old with active COVID-19. The CDR3 runs from the conserved cysteine through the conserved F or W. D genes are given only for firm matches. Some rows mark clone size as missing; the rest say once, few, many or name a class of expanded clone.

TRBJ2-7 | TRBV7-8 | TRBD1 | . | CASSPRTSGTGLFSKSYEQYF | TGTGCCAGCAGCCCCCGAACCAGCGGGACAGGGCTCTTCTCTAAATCCTACGAGCAGTACTTC
TRBJ2-7 | TRBV2 | . | once | CASSEGAGAYEQYF | TGTGCCAGCAGTGAAGGGGCAGGGGCCTACGAGCAGTACTTC
TRBJ2-3 | TRBV11-2 | . | . | CASSLQDPPTDTQYF | TGTGCCAGCAGCTTACAGGATCCCCCCACAGATACGCAGTATTTT
TRBJ1-2 | TRBV4-3 | . | medium-sized | CASSQEIGGTQAPYGYTF | TGCGCCAGCAGCCAAGAGATAGGGGGAACCCAAGCCCCCTATGGCTACACCTTC
TRBJ2-1 | TRBV5-8 | . | . | CASSLDARFSYNEQFF | TGTGCCAGCAGCTTGGACGCGAGGTTTTCCTACAATGAGCAGTTCTTC
TRBJ2-7 | TRBV12-3/TRBV12-4 | TRBD1 | . | CASRDSSYEQYF | TGTGCCAGTCGGGACAGCTCCTACGAGCAGTACTTC
TRBJ1-3 | TRBV24-1 | TRBD1 | . | CATSDPGQVGSGNTIYF | TGTGCCACCAGTGATCCGGGACAGGTGGGATCTGGAAACACCATATATTTT
TRBJ2-2 | TRBV5-1 | . | . | CASSPALSSVIELFF | TGCGCCAGCAGCCCAGCACTATCAAGCGTGATCGAGCTGTTTTTT
TRBJ2-7 | TRBV19 | . | . | CASSILGAGRYEQYF | TGTGCCAGTAGTATTCTTGGGGCAGGGCGGTACGAGCAGTACTTC
TRBJ1-6 | TRBV3-1/TRBV3-2 | TRBD1 | . | CASSARGQGFSPLHF | TGTGCCAGCAGCGCGAGGGGACAGGGCTTTTCACCCCTCCACTTT
TRBJ2-2 | TRBV4-3 | . | once | CASSQGQGGGELFF | TGCGCCAGCAGCCAAGGGCAGGGGGGCGGGGAGCTGTTTTTT
TRBJ2-3 | TRBV9 | TRBD2 | once | CASSGHTSGMIDTQYF | TGTGCCAGCAGCGGCCATACTAGCGGGATGATAGATACGCAGTATTTT
TRBJ1-4 | TRBV24-1 | TRBD1 | . | CATSGTGGEKLFF | TGTGCCACCAGTGGGACAGGGGGTGAAAAACTGTTTTTT
TRBJ2-3 | TRBV6-6 | . | . | CASSRTGGTDTQYF | TGTGCCAGCAGTAGGACGGGAGGCACAGATACGCAGTATTTT
TRBJ2-3 | TRBV28 | . | once | CASSSKGFSTDTQYF | TGTGCCAGCAGTTCAAAGGGGTTTAGCACAGATACGCAGTATTTT
TRBJ1-4 | TRBV9 | TRBD1 | . | CASSPARSGGSEKLFF | TGTGCCAGCAGCCCAGCCCGATCAGGGGGCTCTGAAAAACTGTTTTTT
TRBJ1-2 | TRBV11-2 | TRBD1 | . | CASSRDRGHGYTF | TGTGCCAGCAGCCGGGACAGGGGGCATGGCTACACCTTC
TRBJ1-1 | TRBV7-8 | . | . | CASSTPPERNTEAFF | TGTGCCAGCAGCACCCCCCCGGAGAGGAACACTGAAGCTTTCTTT
TRBJ2-7 | TRBV28 | TRBD1 | few | CASSLVSGGRREQYF | TGTGCCAGCAGTTTGGTATCAGGGGGCCGACGGGAGCAGTACTTC
TRBJ2-3 | TRBV4-1 | . | . | CASSPLWGQDTQYF | TGCGCCAGCAGCCCACTCTGGGGGCAAGATACGCAGTATTTT
TRBJ1-1 | TRBV5-5 | TRBD1 | . | CASSHLTGTNTEAFF | TGTGCCAGCAGCCACCTGACAGGGACGAACACTGAAGCTTTCTTT
TRBJ2-3 | TRBV19 | . | . | CAGRRRKADTQYF | TGTGCCGGGCGGAGGAGAAAGGCAGATACGCAGTATTTT
TRBJ1-5 | TRBV30 | . | . | CAWGGGNQPQHF | TGTGCCTGGGGGGGAGGGAATCAGCCCCAGCATTTT
TRBJ1-2 | TRBV29-1 | TRBD1 | . | CSVSGQGNYGYTF | TGCAGCGTATCCGGACAGGGGAACTATGGCTACACCTTC
TRBJ2-7 | TRBV30 | . | . | CAWSLGSSYEQYF | TGTGCCTGGAGTCTGGGGAGCTCCTACGAGCAGTACTTC
TRBJ2-1 | TRBV15 | . | . | CATSTGGPGNEQFF | TGTGCCACCAGCACAGGAGGGCCGGGCAATGAGCAGTTCTTC
TRBJ1-2 | TRBV7-9 | . | . | CASSLTSGGTF | TGTGCCAGCAGCTTAACTTCGGGAGGCACCTTC
TRBJ2-7 | TRBV19 | TRBD1 | . | CASSIRGQGSYEQYF | TGTGCCAGTAGTATCAGAGGACAGGGAAGCTACGAGCAGTACTTC
TRBJ1-1 | TRBV6-5 | . | . | CASSAYVDTEAFF | TGTGCCAGCAGCGCCTACGTAGACACTGAAGCTTTCTTT
TRBJ1-6 | TRBV4-3 | TRBD1 | . | CASSQDPGQTTPLHF | TGCGCCAGCAGCCAAGATCCGGGACAGACGACACCCCTCCACTTT
TRBJ2-2 | TRBV7-6 | . | . | CASSSQVANTGELFF | TGTGCCAGCAGCTCACAGGTCGCGAACACCGGGGAGCTGTTTTTT
TRBJ1-2 | TRBV4-2 | . | . | CASSQDWLSSDYYGYTF | TGTGCCAGCAGCCAAGATTGGTTGTCGTCAGACTACTATGGCTACACCTTC
TRBJ2-1 | TRBV7-2 | TRBD2 | few | CASSPRGGGNNEQFF | TGTGCCAGCAGCCCGAGAGGCGGGGGTAACAATGAGCAGTTCTTC
TRBJ2-7 | TRBV28 | TRBD2 | . | CASSPGLAGEDEQYF | TGTGCCAGCAGTCCGGGACTAGCGGGAGAGGACGAGCAGTACTTC
TRBJ1-3 | TRBV4-1 | TRBD1 | . | CASSHPGQQGRRLIGNTIYF | TGCGCCAGCAGCCACCCCGGACAACAGGGGCGCAGGTTGATTGGAAACACCATATATTTT
TRBJ2-1 | TRBV11-3 | . | . | CASSSRPGPQFF | TGTGCCAGCAGCTCCCGGCCAGGTCCGCAGTTCTTC
TRBJ2-5 | TRBV6-4 | TRBD1 | . | CASSETGGGRETQYF | TGTGCCAGCAGTGAGACAGGGGGCGGACGAGAGACCCAGTACTTC
TRBJ1-1 | TRBV7-9 | . | . | CASSTRGAGGNTEAFF | TGTGCCAGCAGCACCCGGGGGGCAGGAGGGAACACTGAAGCTTTCTTT
TRBJ2-3 | TRBV7-2 | TRBD2 | . | CASSFGTSGSTDTQYF | TGTGCCAGCAGCTTTGGGACTAGCGGGAGCACAGATACGCAGTATTTT
TRBJ1-2 | TRBV28 | TRBD1 | . | CASRLTGTGGNYGYTF | TGTGCCAGCAGGCTGACCGGGACAGGGGGGAACTATGGCTACACCTTC
TRBJ1-1 | TRBV7-6 | . | . | CASSLGAAGVGNTEAFF | TGTGCCAGCAGCTTAGGGGCAGCGGGAGTGGGGAACACTGAAGCTTTCTTT